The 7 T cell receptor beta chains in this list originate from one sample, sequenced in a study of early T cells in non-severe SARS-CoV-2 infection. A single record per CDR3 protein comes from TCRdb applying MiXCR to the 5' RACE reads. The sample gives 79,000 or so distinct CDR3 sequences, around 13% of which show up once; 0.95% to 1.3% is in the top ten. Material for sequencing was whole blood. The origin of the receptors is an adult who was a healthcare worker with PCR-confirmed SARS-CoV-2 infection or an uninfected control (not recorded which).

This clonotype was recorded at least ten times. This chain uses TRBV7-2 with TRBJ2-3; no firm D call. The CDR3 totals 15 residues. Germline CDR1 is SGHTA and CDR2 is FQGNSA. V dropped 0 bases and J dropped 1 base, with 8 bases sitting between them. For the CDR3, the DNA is TGTGCCAGCAGCTTAGCGTTGGTGGGCACAGATACGCAGTATTTT. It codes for CASSLALVGTDTQYF.

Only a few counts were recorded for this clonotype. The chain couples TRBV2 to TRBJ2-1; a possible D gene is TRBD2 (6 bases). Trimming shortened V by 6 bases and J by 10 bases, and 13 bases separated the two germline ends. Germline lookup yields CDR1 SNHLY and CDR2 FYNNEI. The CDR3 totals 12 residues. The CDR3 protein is CASSPTRYEQFF. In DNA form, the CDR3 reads TGTGCCAGCAGCCCGACTAGGTACGAGCAGTTCTTC.

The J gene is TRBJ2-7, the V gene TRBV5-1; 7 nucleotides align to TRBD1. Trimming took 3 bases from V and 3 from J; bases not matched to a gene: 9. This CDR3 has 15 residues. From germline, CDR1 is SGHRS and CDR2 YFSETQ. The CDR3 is CASSSQGHGIYEQYF. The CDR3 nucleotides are TGCGCCAGCAGCTCACAGGGGCACGGAATCTACGAGCAGTACTTC.

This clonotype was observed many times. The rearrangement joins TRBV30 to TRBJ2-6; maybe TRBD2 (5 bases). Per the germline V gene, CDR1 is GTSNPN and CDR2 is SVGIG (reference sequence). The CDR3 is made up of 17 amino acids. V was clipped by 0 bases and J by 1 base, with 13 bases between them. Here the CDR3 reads CAWSVPGLRSGANVLTF. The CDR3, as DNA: TGTGCCTGGAGTGTACCGGGGTTGCGTTCTGGGGCCAACGTCCTGACTTTC.

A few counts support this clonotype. This CDR3 is CASSFGQASSTYEQYF. CDR3 sequence (DNA): TGTGCCAGCAGTTTCGGGCAGGCCTCATCCACCTACGAGCAGTACTTC. The chain is built from TRBV27 and TRBJ2-7; D is unresolved. V was cut by 3 bases and J by 2 bases, with 17 bases left in between. Germline V CDR1 and CDR2: MNHEY, SMNVEV (reference sequence). The CDR3 spans 16 residues.

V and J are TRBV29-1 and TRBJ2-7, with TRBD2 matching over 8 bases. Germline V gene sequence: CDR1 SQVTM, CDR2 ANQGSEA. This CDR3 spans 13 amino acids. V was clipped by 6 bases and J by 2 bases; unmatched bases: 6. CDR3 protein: CSVGSGDAYEQYF. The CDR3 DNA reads TGCAGCGTCGGTAGCGGGGACGCCTACGAGCAGTACTTC.

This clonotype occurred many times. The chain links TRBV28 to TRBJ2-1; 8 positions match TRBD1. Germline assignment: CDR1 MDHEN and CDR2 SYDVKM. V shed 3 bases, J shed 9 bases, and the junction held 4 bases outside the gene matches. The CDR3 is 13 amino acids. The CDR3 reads CASSLQGASEQFF. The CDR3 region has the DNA TGTGCCAGCAGTTTGCAGGGGGCAAGTGAGCAGTTCTTC.